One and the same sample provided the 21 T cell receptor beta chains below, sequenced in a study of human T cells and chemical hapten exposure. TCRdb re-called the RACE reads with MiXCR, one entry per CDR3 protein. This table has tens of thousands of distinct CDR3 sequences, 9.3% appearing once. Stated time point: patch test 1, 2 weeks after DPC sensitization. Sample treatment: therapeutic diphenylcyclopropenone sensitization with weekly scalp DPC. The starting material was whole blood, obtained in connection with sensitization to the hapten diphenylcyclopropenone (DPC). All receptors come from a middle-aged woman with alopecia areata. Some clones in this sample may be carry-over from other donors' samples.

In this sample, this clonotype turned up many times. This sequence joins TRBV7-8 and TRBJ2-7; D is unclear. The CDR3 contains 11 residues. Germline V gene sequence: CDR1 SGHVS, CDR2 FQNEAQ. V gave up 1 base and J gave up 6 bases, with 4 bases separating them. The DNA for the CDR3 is TGTGCCAGCAGCTTAGGTCGCGAGCAGTACTTC. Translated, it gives CASSLGREQYF.

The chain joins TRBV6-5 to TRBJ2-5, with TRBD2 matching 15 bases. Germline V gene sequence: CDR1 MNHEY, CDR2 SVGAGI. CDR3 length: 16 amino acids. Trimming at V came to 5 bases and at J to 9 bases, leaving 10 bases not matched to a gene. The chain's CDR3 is CASSDGTSGGKAAQYF. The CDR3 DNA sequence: TGTGCCAGCAGTGACGGGACTAGCGGGGGGAAGGCGGCCCAGTACTTC.

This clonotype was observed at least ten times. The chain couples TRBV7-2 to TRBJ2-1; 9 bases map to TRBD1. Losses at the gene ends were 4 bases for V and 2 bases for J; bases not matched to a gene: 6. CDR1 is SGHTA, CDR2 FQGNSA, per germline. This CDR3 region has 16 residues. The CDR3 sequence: CASSSTGTGTYNEQFF. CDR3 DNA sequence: TGTGCCAGCAGCTCGACCGGGACAGGGACCTACAATGAGCAGTTCTTC.

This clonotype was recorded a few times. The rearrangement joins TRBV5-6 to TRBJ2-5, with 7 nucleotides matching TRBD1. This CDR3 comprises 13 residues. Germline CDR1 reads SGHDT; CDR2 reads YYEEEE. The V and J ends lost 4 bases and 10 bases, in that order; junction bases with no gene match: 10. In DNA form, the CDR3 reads TGTGCCAGCAGCAACCCGACAGGGTCCGGCCAGTACTTC. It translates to CASSNPTGSGQYF.

CDR3 loop: CASSFQGAGEQFF. The CDR3 nucleotides read TGTGCCAGCAGTTTTCAGGGGGCGGGTGAGCAGTTCTTC. The chain recombines TRBV12-3 or TRBV12-4 with TRBJ2-1, with TRBD1 matching 8 bases. Trimming removed 3 bases from V and 9 bases from J; junction bases left unmatched: 4. The CDR3 is 13 amino acids.

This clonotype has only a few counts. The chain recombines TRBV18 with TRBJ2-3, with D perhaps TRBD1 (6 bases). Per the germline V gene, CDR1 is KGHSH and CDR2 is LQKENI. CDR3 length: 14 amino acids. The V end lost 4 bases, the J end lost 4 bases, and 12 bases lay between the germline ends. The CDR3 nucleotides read TGTGCCAGCTCACGCGTGGGGGCTGCAGATACGCAGTATTTT. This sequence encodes CASSRVGAADTQYF.

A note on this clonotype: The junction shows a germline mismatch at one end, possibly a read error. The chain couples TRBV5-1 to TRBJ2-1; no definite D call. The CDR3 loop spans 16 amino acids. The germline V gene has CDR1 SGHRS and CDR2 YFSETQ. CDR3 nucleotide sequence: TGCGCCAGCAGCTTTTCTTGGGCCGTCTCCTCCAATGAGCAGTTCTTC. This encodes CASSFSWAVSSNEQFF.

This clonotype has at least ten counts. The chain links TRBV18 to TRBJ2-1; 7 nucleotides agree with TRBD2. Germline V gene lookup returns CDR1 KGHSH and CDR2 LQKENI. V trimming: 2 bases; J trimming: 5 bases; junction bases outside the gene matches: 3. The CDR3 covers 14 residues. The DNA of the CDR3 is TGTGCCAGCTCACCAGGAGCGGGGAACAATGAGCAGTTCTTC. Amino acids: CASSPGAGNNEQFF.

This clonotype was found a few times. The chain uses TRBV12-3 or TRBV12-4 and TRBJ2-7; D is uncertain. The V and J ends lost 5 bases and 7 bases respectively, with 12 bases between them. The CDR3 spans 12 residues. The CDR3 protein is CASSLSQPEQYF. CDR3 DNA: TGTGCCAGCAGTCTTTCCCAACCAGAGCAGTACTTC.

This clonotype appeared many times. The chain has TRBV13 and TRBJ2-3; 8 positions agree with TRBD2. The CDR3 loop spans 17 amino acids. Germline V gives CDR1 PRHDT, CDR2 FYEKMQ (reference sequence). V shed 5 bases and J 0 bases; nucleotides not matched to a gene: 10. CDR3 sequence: CASSMDSGEASTDTQYF. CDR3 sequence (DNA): TGTGCCAGCAGCATGGATAGCGGGGAGGCCAGCACAGATACGCAGTATTTT.

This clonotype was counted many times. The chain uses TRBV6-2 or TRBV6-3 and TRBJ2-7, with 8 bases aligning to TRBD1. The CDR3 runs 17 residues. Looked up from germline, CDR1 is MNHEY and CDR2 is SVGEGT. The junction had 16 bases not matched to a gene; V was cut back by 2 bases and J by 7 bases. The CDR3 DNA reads TGTGCCAGCAGTTACCTTGGACAGGGCGCTTACCCGGGGGAGCAGTACTTC. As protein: CASSYLGQGAYPGEQYF.

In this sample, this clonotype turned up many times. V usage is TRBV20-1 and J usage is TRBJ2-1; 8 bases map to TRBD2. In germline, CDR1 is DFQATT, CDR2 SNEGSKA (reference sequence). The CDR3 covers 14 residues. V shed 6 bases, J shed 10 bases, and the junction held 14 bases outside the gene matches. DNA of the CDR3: TGCAGTGCCGTGAAGGTGACTAGCGCCGGAGAGCAGTTCTTC. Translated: CSAVKVTSAGEQFF.

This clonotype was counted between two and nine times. The CDR3: CASSFGQGIRNTEAFF. The CDR3 nucleotides read TGCGCCAGCAGCTTCGGACAGGGGATCAGGAACACTGAAGCTTTCTTT. V usage is TRBV5-1 and J usage is TRBJ1-1; 9 nucleotides match TRBD1. The ends lost 2 bases at V and 1 base at J; junction bases unmatched: 6. Germline V gene sequence: CDR1 SGHRS, CDR2 YFSETQ. CDR3 size: 16 residues.

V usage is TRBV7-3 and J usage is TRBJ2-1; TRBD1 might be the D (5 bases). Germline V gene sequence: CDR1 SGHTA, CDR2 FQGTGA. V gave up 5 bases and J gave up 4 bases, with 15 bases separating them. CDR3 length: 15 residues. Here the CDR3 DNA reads TGTGCCAGCAGCCACTCTGGACATAGTTACAATGAGCAGTTCTTC. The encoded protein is CASSHSGHSYNEQFF.

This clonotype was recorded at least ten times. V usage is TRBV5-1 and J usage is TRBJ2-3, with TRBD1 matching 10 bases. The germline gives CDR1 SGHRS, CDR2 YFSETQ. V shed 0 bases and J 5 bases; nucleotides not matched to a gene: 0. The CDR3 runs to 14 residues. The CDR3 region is CASSLGTGGDTQYF. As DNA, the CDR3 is TGCGCCAGCAGCTTGGGGACAGGGGGAGATACGCAGTATTTT.

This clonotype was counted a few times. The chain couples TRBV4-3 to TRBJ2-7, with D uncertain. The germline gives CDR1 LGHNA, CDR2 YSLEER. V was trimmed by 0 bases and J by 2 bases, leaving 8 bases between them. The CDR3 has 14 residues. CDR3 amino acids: CASSQEDGTYEQYF. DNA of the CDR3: TGCGCCAGCAGCCAAGAAGACGGTACCTACGAGCAGTACTTC.

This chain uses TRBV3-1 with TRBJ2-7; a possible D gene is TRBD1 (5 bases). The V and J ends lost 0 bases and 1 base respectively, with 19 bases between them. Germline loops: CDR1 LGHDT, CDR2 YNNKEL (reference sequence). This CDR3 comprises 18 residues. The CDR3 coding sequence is TGTGCCAGCAGCCAAGACCACCCGATTGGGGCCAGATCCTACGAGCAGTACTTC. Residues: CASSQDHPIGARSYEQYF.

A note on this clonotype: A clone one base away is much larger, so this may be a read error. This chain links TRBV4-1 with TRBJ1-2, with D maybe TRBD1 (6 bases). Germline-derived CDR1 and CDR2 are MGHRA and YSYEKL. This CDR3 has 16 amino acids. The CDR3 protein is CANSQTGTNSNYGYTF. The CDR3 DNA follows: TGCGCCAACAGCCAAACAGGGACCAACTCTAACTATGGCTACACCTTC.

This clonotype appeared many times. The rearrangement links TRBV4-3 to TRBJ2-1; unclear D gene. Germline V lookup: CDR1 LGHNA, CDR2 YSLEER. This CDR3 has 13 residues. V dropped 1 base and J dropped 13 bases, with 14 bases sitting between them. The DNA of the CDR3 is TGCGCCAGCAGCCAAGCGGCGGCCGGTGGTCAGTTCTTC. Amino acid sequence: CASSQAAAGGQFF.

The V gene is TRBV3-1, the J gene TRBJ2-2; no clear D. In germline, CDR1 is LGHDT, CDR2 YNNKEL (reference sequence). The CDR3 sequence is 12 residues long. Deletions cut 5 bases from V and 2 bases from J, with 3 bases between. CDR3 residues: CASSDNTGELFF. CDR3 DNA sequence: TGTGCCAGCAGCGACAACACCGGGGAGCTGTTTTTT.

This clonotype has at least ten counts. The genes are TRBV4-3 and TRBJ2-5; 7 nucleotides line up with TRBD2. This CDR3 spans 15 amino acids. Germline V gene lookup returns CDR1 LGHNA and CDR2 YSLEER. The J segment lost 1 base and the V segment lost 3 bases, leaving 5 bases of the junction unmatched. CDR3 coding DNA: TGCGCCAGCAGCCAGGGTCTAGCGGTCCAAGAGACCCAGTACTTC. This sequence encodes CASSQGLAVQETQYF.